This entry describes one TCR beta chain. TCRdb's copy holds only in-frame clones and misses some; the assay was immunoSEQ multiplex PCR. The sample yields 50,000 or so clones, around 86% seen once. This sample is drawn from a study of T cells in localized non-small cell lung cancer. CDR1 and CDR2 (germline): LNHDA, SQIVND (reference sequence). The germline V and J ends were trimmed by 5 bases and 6 bases, with 13 bases remaining between them. The CDR3 consists of 13 residues. The material sequenced was peripheral blood, taken before any cancer treatment. This clonotype was obtained from a female donor aged 60 or older with stage II squamous cell lung carcinoma. The genes are TRBV19 and TRBJ1-2; D may be TRBD1 (5 bases). CDR3 in DNA: TGTGCCAGTAGTTATGACAGATTCCATGGCTACACCTTC. Translating gives CASSYDRFHGYTF.